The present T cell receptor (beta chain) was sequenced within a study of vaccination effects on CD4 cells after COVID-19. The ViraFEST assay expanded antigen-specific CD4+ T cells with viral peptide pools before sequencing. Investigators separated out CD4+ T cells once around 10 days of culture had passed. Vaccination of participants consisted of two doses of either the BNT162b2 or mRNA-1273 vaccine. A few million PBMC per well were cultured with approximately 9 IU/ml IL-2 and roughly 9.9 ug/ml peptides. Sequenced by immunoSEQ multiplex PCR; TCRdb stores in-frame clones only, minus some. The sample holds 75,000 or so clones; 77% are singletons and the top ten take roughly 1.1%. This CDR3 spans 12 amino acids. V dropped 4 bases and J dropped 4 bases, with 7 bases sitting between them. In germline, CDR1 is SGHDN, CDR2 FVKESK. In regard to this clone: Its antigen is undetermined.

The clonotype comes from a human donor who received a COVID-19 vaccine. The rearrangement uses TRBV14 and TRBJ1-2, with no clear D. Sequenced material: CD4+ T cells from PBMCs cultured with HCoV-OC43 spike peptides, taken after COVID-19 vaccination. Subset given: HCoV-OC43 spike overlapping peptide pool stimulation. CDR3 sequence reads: CASSPSGYGYTF. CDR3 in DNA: TGTGCCAGCAGCCCGAGTGGCTATGGCTACACCTTC.